This passage covers 26 T cell receptor beta chains from one sample sequenced in a study of T cells after yellow fever vaccination. TCRdb passed the 5' RACE reads through MiXCR, listing each CDR3 protein once. The sample lists roughly 160,000 distinct CDR3 sequences; approximately 6.8% were seen once. The sequences come from CD4+ T cells sorted from PBMCs, collected about 5 days after the first yellow fever vaccination. Every receptor here comes from a young man who received the YFV17D yellow fever vaccine.

The chain combines TRBV7-3 with TRBJ2-1; possibly TRBD2 for D (5 bases). Trimming shortened V by 5 bases and J by 6 bases, and 11 bases separated the two germline ends. Germline lookup yields CDR1 SGHTA and CDR2 FQGTGA. The CDR3 is made up of 13 amino acids. The CDR3 DNA reads TGTGCCAGCAGCCCTACTAGTATCAATGAGCAGTTCTTC. It translates to CASSPTSINEQFF. The full variable domain, its missing parts supplied by reference TRBV7-3 and TRBJ2-1, is GAGVSQTPSNKVTEKGKYVELRCDPISGHTALYWYRQSLGQGPEFLIYFQGTGAADDSGLPNDRFFAVRPEGSVSTLKIQRTERGDSAVYLCASSPTSINEQFFGPGTRLTVL.

This rearrangement joins TRBV6-1 to TRBJ2-1; 11 nucleotides line up with TRBD2. V gave up 6 bases and J gave up 0 bases; unmatched junction bases: 7. This CDR3 comprises 17 residues. Germline V gene data show CDR1 as MNHNS and CDR2 as SASEGT. The CDR3 DNA follows: TGTGCCAGCAGCCTCACTAGCGGGGGACTCTCCTACAATGAGCAGTTCTTC. Its protein is CASSLTSGGLSYNEQFF.

In its sample, this clonotype was seen many times. This rearrangement joins TRBV4-1 to TRBJ2-2; 7 nucleotides agree with TRBD2. J lost 8 bases, V lost 3 bases, and 12 bases had no gene match. This CDR3 region has 16 residues. The germline CDR1 and CDR2 sequences are MGHRA and YSYEKL. The CDR3 coding sequence is TGCGCCAGCAGCCAGTCCTGGGGGGGAAGTATGGGGGAGCTGTTTTTT. As protein: CASSQSWGGSMGELFF.

The CDR3: CASSPITGCFTEAFF. In DNA, the CDR3 is TGTGCCAGCAGCCCGATTACAGGGTGCTTCACTGAAGCTTTCTTT. The chain uses TRBV3-1 and TRBJ1-1, with a possible D match to TRBD1 (6 bases). The CDR3 loop spans 15 amino acids. Deletions cut 4 bases from V and 4 bases from J, with 16 bases between. The germline gives CDR1 LGHDT, CDR2 YNNKEL (reference sequence). The full variable domain, rest sourced from reference TRBV3-1 and TRBJ1-1, is DTAVSQTPKYLVTQMGNDKSIKCEQNLGHDTMYWYKQDSKKFLKIMFSYNNKELIINETVPNRFSPKSPDKAHLNLHINSLELGDSAVYFCASSPITGCFTEAFFGQGTRLTVV.

The rearrangement links TRBV3-1 to TRBJ1-2, with a tentative D call TRBD1 (5 bases). Looked up from germline, CDR1 is LGHDT and CDR2 is YNNKEL (reference sequence). Trimming pared 0 bases from V and 3 bases from J, leaving 17 bases between. This CDR3 is 17 amino acids long. The CDR3 nucleotides are TGTGCCAGCAGCCAAGAACTATCAGGGAATTTCGACTATGGCTACACCTTC. It translates to CASSQELSGNFDYGYTF.

There are a few counts of this clonotype. The chain has TRBV30 and TRBJ1-5, with D unclear. The CDR3 spans 13 residues. CDR1 is GTSNPN, CDR2 SVGIG, per germline (reference sequence). Trimming took 0 bases from V and 7 from J, leaving 10 bases between them. This chain's CDR3 is CAWSVAQAQPQHF. Written as DNA, the CDR3 is TGTGCCTGGAGTGTAGCCCAGGCACAGCCCCAGCATTTT.

This clonotype was counted ten times or more. The J gene is TRBJ1-2, the V gene TRBV7-2; D might be TRBD1 (6 bases). Trimming removed 5 bases from V and 1 base from J, with 14 bases in between. Looked up from germline, CDR1 is SGHTA and CDR2 is FQGNSA. CDR3 length equals 15 residues. The CDR3: CASSPRTVVNYGYTF. For the CDR3, the DNA is TGTGCCAGCAGCCCGAGGACAGTAGTTAACTATGGCTACACCTTC.

The V gene is TRBV5-1, the J gene TRBJ2-1, with TRBD2 identical over 16 bases. The CDR3 has 19 amino acids. Trimming cost V 1 base and J 10 bases; bases outside gene matches: 14. Germline V CDR1 and CDR2: SGHRS, YFSETQ. The CDR3 sequence is CASSLLAPGTSGGAEEQFF. CDR3 nucleotide sequence: TGCGCCAGCAGCTTGTTGGCTCCCGGGACTAGCGGGGGGGCCGAAGAGCAGTTCTTC.

This clonotype was seen a handful of times. The chain employs TRBV5-1 and TRBJ1-1; 12 positions match TRBD1. The CDR3 is 16 residues long. Trimming cost V 4 bases and J 5 bases; bases outside gene matches: 9. Germline assignment: CDR1 SGHRS and CDR2 YFSETQ. The CDR3 loop is CASSLLGQGARTEAFF. CDR3 bases: TGCGCCAGCAGCCTCCTGGGACAGGGGGCGCGAACTGAAGCTTTCTTT.

This clonotype was detected only a few times. This chain connects TRBV4-1 to TRBJ2-1; 8 nucleotides agree with TRBD1. V lost 1 base to trimming and J lost 0 bases; unmatched junction nucleotides: 8. The V gene's germline CDR1 is MGHRA and CDR2 YSYEKL. The CDR3 is 18 residues long. This chain's CDR3 is CASSQGPGTGSSYNEQFF. The CDR3 DNA reads TGCGCCAGCAGCCAAGGCCCCGGGACAGGCAGCTCCTACAATGAGCAGTTCTTC.

This clonotype was detected only a few times. The V and J genes are TRBV9 and TRBJ2-3; TRBD2 aligns across 8 bases. Trimming removed 0 bases from V and 11 bases from J; junction bases left unmatched: 11. Germline lookup yields CDR1 SGDLS and CDR2 YYNGEE. The CDR3 covers 15 residues. DNA of the CDR3: TGTGCCAGCAGCGTAGATGCGGGGGGCCCTGTAGGGCAGTATTTT. Translation: CASSVDAGGPVGQYF.

The table lists this clonotype with many counts. V and J are TRBV11-2 and TRBJ2-3; maybe TRBD2 (6 bases). The CDR3 loop spans 15 amino acids. The ends were cut back, 5 bases at V and 0 bases at J, with 12 bases in the middle. Germline V gene data show CDR1 as SGHAT and CDR2 as FQNNGV. CDR3 DNA sequence: TGTGCCAGCAGCAAGGTGGGGGGTAGCACAGATACGCAGTATTTT. Amino acids: CASSKVGGSTDTQYF. Supplemented by reference TRBV11-2 and TRBJ2-3, the full variable domain reads EAGVAQSPRYKIIEKRQSVAFWCNPISGHATLYWYQQILGQGPKLLIQFQNNGVVDDSQLPKDRFSAERLKGVDSTLKIQPAKLEDSAVYLCASSKVGGSTDTQYFGPGTRLTVL.

The V call is TRBV4-1, the J call TRBJ2-1; D not resolved. Looked up from germline, CDR1 is MGHRA and CDR2 is YSYEKL. This CDR3 spans 16 amino acids. Trimming shortened V by 0 bases and J by 4 bases, and 13 bases separated the two germline ends. The CDR3 region is CASSQDSRKAYNEQFF. As DNA, the CDR3 is TGCGCCAGCAGCCAAGATAGTAGAAAGGCTTACAATGAGCAGTTCTTC.

This clonotype was counted ten times or more. The chain carries TRBV5-1 and TRBJ1-4; no firm D call. Germline CDR1 is SGHRS and CDR2 is YFSETQ. The length of the CDR3 is 18 residues. Trimming took off 4 bases at V and 0 bases at J, with 19 bases between the two ends. CDR3 sequence reads: CASSGSGRSAATNEKLFF. CDR3 nucleotides: TGCGCCAGCAGCGGATCGGGGAGATCCGCGGCAACTAATGAAAAACTGTTTTTT.

In its sample, this clonotype was seen many times. The V call is TRBV3-1, the J call TRBJ2-1, with 8 bases matching TRBD2. The CDR3 sequence is 13 residues long. Germline V gives CDR1 LGHDT, CDR2 YNNKEL (reference sequence). Trimming cost V 6 bases and J 8 bases; bases outside gene matches: 6. The CDR3 protein is CASSEAGGDEQFF. CDR3 sequence (DNA): TGTGCCAGCAGTGAGGCGGGGGGCGATGAGCAGTTCTTC.

The table lists this clonotype with many counts. The chain combines TRBV5-1 with TRBJ2-1; 8 positions match TRBD1. The J segment lost 6 bases and the V segment lost 3 bases, leaving 8 bases of the junction unmatched. There are 15 residues in the CDR3. CDR1 and CDR2 (germline): SGHRS, YFSETQ. For the CDR3, the DNA is TGCGCCAGCAGCTCGACAGGGGTTGAGGGCAATGAGCAGTTCTTC. As protein: CASSSTGVEGNEQFF.

This clonotype was detected ten times or more. The chain recombines TRBV11-3 with TRBJ1-2; unclear D gene. CDR3 length: 15 amino acids. In germline, CDR1 is SGHNT, CDR2 YENEEA. V lost 5 bases, J lost 3 bases, and 16 bases lay in between. Here the CDR3 reads CASSLCRLDDYGYTF. The DNA of the CDR3 is TGTGCCAGCAGCCTATGCCGACTGGATGACTATGGCTACACCTTC. Supplemented by reference TRBV11-3 and TRBJ1-2, the full variable domain reads EAGVVQSPRYKIIEKKQPVAFWCNPISGHNTLYWYLQNLGQGPELLIRYENEEAVDDSQLPKDRFSAERLKGVDSTLKIQPAELGDSAVYLCASSLCRLDDYGYTFGSGTRLTVV.

This clonotype was counted many times. The V gene is TRBV10-3, the J gene TRBJ2-7; 11 nucleotides line up with TRBD2. The CDR3 runs to 16 residues. V was clipped by 2 bases and J by 2 bases; unmatched bases: 5. Germline CDR1 is ENHRY and CDR2 is SYGVKD. CDR3: CAISEGSTSGAYEQYF. The CDR3 DNA reads TGTGCCATCAGTGAGGGGTCGACTAGCGGGGCCTACGAGCAGTACTTC.

V gene TRBV7-2 combines with J gene TRBJ2-2; D may be TRBD2 (5 bases). Deletions cut 5 bases from V and 6 bases from J, with 13 bases between. The germline CDR1 and CDR2 sequences are SGHTA and FQGNSA. The CDR3 is 14 amino acids. The CDR3 nucleotides read TGTGCCAGCAGCCTCACGTTGCGGGCCGGGGAGCTGTTTTTT. This translates into CASSLTLRAGELFF.

This clonotype has only a few counts. The chain is built from TRBV7-9 and TRBJ2-1; D uncertain. V was pared by 2 bases and J by 4 bases, with 6 bases between. CDR3 length: 13 amino acids. In germline, CDR1 is SEHNR, CDR2 FQNEAQ (reference sequence). As DNA, the CDR3 is TGTGCCAGCAGCTTAATCCAGTACAATGAGCAGTTCTTC. Its translation: CASSLIQYNEQFF.

At least ten counts were recorded for this clonotype. The gene calls are TRBV7-2 and TRBJ1-1; possibly TRBD1 for D (5 bases). Germline CDR1 and CDR2: SGHTA and FQGNSA. Trimming took off 2 bases at V and 1 base at J, with 8 bases between the two ends. The CDR3 totals 14 residues. The CDR3 region is CASSLYGGNTEAFF. CDR3 DNA sequence: TGTGCCAGCAGCTTATACGGGGGGAACACTGAAGCTTTCTTT. Together with reference TRBV7-2 and TRBJ1-1, the CDR3 gives the full variable domain: GAGVSQSPSNKVTEKGKDVELRCDPISGHTALYWYRQSLGQGLEFLIYFQGNSAPDKSGLPSDRFSAERTGGSVSTLTIQRTQQEDSAVYLCASSLYGGNTEAFFGQGTRLTVV.

This clonotype was found many times. The V and J genes are TRBV5-1 and TRBJ2-1; tentatively, D is TRBD2 (7 bases). Germline lookup yields CDR1 SGHRS and CDR2 YFSETQ. This CDR3 has 18 amino acids. V lost 3 bases, J lost 2 bases, and 21 bases lay in between. CDR3 bases: TGCGCCAGCAGCTACCCGCGAGAGGGGGGGAGCCCCTACAATGAGCAGTTCTTC. Protein product: CASSYPREGGSPYNEQFF.

This clonotype has at least ten counts. The J gene is TRBJ2-6, the V gene TRBV11-1, with 7 bases that match TRBD2. This CDR3 region has 19 residues. The ends lost 2 bases at V and 0 bases at J; junction bases unmatched: 10. The V gene's germline CDR1 is SGHAT and CDR2 FQDESV (reference sequence). For the CDR3, the DNA is TGTGCCAGCAGCTTACATCGGGGGGAGGACCCCTCTGGGGCCAACGTCCTGACTTTC. This gives the protein CASSLHRGEDPSGANVLTF.

The V and J genes are TRBV20-1 and TRBJ2-1; weak D call: TRBD2 (5 bases). V dropped 6 bases and J dropped 10 bases, with 22 bases sitting between them. Germline CDR1 DFQATT, CDR2 SNEGSKA (reference sequence). This CDR3 is 14 amino acids long. The CDR3 sequence: CSAQGRSGSIEQFF. CDR3 DNA sequence: TGCAGTGCCCAAGGCAGGAGCGGTTCGATCGAGCAGTTCTTC.

This clonotype was seen repeatedly, ten times or more. The chain combines TRBV5-1 with TRBJ2-1; D might be TRBD2 (6 bases). The CDR3 totals 16 residues. The ends were cut back, 3 bases at V and 0 bases at J, with 13 bases in the middle. CDR1 is SGHRS, CDR2 YFSETQ, per germline. The CDR3 DNA reads TGCGCCAGCAGCTCCGGGACTTTCAGCTCCTACAATGAGCAGTTCTTC. Its translation is CASSSGTFSSYNEQFF.

Only a few counts were recorded for this clonotype. The chain is built from TRBV18 and TRBJ1-5, with 7 bases identical to TRBD1. CDR1 KGHSH and CDR2 LQKENI come from the germline V gene. The CDR3 spans 14 residues. The ends lost 1 base at V and 3 bases at J; junction bases unmatched: 0. The DNA of the CDR3 is TGTGCCAGCTCACCACAGGGGGCCAATCAGCCCCAGCATTTT. The encoded protein is CASSPQGANQPQHF.